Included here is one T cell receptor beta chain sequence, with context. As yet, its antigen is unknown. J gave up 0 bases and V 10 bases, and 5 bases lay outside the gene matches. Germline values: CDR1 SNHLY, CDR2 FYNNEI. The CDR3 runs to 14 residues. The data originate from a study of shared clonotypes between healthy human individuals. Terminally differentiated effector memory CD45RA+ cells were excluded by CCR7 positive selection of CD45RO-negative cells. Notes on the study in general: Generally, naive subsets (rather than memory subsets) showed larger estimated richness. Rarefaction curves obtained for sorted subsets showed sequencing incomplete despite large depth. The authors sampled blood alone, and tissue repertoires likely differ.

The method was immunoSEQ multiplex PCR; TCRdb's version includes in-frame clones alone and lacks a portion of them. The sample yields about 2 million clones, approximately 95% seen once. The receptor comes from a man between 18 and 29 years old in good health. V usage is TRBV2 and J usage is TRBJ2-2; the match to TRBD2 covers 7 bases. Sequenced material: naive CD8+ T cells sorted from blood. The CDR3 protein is CAIVTSSNTGELFF. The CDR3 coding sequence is TGTGCCATCGTGACTAGCTCGAACACCGGGGAGCTGTTTTTT.